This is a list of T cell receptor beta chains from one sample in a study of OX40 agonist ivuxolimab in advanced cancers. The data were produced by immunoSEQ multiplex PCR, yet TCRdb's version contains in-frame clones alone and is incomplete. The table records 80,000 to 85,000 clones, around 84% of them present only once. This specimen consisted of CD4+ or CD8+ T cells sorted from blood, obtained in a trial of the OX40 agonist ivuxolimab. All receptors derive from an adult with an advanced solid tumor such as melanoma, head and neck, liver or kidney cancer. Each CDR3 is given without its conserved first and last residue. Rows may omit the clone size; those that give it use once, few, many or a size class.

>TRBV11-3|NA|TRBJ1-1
ASSAWEGGRPEAF
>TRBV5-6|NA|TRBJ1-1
ASSLGGQSGTEAF
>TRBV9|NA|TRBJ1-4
ASSAMKGARGF
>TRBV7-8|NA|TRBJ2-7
ASSLESRKY
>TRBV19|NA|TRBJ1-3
ASSIFVGGGAGNTIY
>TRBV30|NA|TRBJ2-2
AWGVGGELF
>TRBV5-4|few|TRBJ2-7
ASSRQGADEQY
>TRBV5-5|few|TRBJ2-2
ASSAGLPNTGELF
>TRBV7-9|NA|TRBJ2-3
ASSSSADTQY
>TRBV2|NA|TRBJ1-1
ASSVGQGNTEAF
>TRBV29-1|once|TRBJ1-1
SVRWGGTEAF
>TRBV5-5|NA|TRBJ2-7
ASSLGPTGASYEQY
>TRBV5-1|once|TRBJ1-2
ASSFPGTQGGYT
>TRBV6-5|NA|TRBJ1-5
ATASYDQPQH
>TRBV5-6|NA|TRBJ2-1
ASSLQGRTRAEQF
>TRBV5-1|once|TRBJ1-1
ASSVDPNTEAF
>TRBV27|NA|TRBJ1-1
ASSPRDTLGAF
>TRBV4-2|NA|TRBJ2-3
ASSQWGRPDTQY
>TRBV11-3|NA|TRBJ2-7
ASSYQGLPTPYEQY
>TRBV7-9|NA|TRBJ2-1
ASIDQRPWGEQF
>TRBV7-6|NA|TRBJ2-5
ASSGRGLARQETQY
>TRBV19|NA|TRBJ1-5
ASSWSGDQPQH
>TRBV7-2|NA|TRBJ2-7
ASSFSSGRGSYEQY
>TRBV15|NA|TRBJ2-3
ATSREPGTSTDTQY
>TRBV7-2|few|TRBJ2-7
ASRPRGGRHEQY
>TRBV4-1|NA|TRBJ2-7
ASSPSSSGGSYEQY
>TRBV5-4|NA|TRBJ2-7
ASAPERPRNHEQY
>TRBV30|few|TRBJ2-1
AWRGFYNEQF
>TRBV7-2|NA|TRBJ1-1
ASSAGQGRVAEAF
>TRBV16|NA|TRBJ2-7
ASSQDRGPWTYDEQY
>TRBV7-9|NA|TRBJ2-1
ASTPRGTSYNEQF
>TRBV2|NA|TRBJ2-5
ASKVTETQY
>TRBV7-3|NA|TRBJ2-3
ASSPLAGSDTQY
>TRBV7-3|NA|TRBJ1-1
ASSLWPTQDQGNTEAF
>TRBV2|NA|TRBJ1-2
ASSVHGGYT
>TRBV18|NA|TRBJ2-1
ASSPLQGEF
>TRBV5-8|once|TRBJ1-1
ASSLPEAF
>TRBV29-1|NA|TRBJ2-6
SVEGGTSGANVLT
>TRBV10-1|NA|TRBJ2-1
ASSPGTVSSYNEQF
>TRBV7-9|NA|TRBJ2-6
ASSRRAVSGANVLT
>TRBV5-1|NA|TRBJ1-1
ASSPQGDTEAF
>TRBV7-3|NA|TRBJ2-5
ASSLTPQETQY
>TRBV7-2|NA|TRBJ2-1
ASSPGGKGEQF
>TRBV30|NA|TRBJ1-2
AWSAGRSYGYT
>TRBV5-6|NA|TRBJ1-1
ASSLATMNTEAF
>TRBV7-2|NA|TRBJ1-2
ASSPRTGPGYGYT
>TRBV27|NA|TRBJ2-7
ASGRRDRGLKEQY
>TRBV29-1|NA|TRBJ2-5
SVVTQLAEETQY
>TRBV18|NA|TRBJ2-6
ASSPRTTGANVLT
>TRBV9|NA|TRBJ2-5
ASSVGAGGLETQY
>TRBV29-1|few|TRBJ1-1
SVSEGEAF
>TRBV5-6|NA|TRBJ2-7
ASSLTGPYEQY
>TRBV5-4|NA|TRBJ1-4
ASSPDRVYEKLF
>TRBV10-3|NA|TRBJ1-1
AISESGAVEAF
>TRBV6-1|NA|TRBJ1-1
ASSEEVWGKNTEAF
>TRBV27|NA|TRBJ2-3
ASSLRARSTDTQY